Reported below is one T cell receptor beta chain. Its specificity is unknown. The CDR3 extends over 17 amino acids. From germline, CDR1 is ENHRY and CDR2 SYGVKD. Between the trimmed V and J ends, which lost 1 base and 2 bases, there was a span of 15 bases. This entry belongs to a study of CD8+CD57+ T cells in acquired aplastic anemia. Study-wide results and limits: Levels of CD8+ Simpson's diversity were not significantly distinct in patients versus controls. Found in both controls and patients were around 29 CD8+ CDR3 sequences.

The use of genomic DNA as template underpinned the TCR beta VDJ and CDR3 profiling. TCRdb processed the reads anew with MiXCR; each CDR3 protein has one entry. The sample lists some 64,000 distinct CDR3 sequences, around 55% occurring once. This chain uses TRBV10-3 with TRBJ1-5; a weak D match, TRBD1 (5 bases). This sequence originates from a human donor in good health, serving as a control. Sequenced input: sorted CD4+, CD8+, or CD8+CD57+ T cells (not recorded which) from PBMCs. CDR3 protein: CAISEYEGGRGNQPQHF. CDR3 DNA sequence: TGTGCCATCAGTGAGTATGAGGGCGGCAGGGGCAATCAGCCCCAGCATTTT.